These 8 T cell receptor beta chains came from one sample sequenced in a study of regulatory and conventional T cells in breast cancer. One entry per CDR3 protein results from TCRdb running MiXCR on the PCR reads. In the table there are 15,000 to 20,000 distinct CDR3 sequences, 32% of which are singletons. Sequencing input: conventional T cells from blood. These TCRs come from a female donor in good health.

The gene calls are TRBV20-1 and TRBJ2-3; either TRBD1 or TRBD2 may fit D (5 bases each). The V and J ends lost 7 bases and 0 bases respectively, with 11 bases between them. CDR1 is DFQATT and CDR2 is SNEGSKA in the germline V gene (reference sequence). The CDR3 loop spans 13 amino acids. CDR3 nucleotide sequence: TGCAGTGTGGGGGTTGATAGCACAGATACGCAGTATTTT. Encoded protein: CSVGVDSTDTQYF.

In its sample, this clonotype was seen a few times. The chain is built from TRBV12-3 or TRBV12-4 and TRBJ1-5; D is perhaps TRBD1 (5 bases). The CDR3 spans 16 residues. Deletions cut 0 bases from V and 4 bases from J, with 13 bases between. CDR3 nucleotides: TGTGCCAGCAGTTTAGCAACAGGCTTTTGGAATCAGCCCCAGCATTTT. It codes for CASSLATGFWNQPQHF.

In its sample, this clonotype was seen a few times. The gene calls are TRBV20-1 and TRBJ1-1; unclear D gene. The CDR3 is 12 residues long. Germline CDR1 DFQATT, CDR2 SNEGSKA (reference sequence). The V and J ends lost 0 bases and 8 bases respectively, with 10 bases between them. CDR3 coding DNA: TGCAGTGCTAGAGATGGGCCAGACGAAGCTTTCTTT. It encodes CSARDGPDEAFF.

This clonotype was recorded a few times. The chain combines TRBV7-9 with TRBJ1-4; D is possibly TRBD1 (6 bases). The CDR3 loop spans 13 amino acids. From germline, CDR1 is SEHNR and CDR2 FQNEAQ (reference sequence). Trimming stripped 7 bases from V and 4 bases from J, with 10 bases between. The CDR3 nucleotides are TGTGCCAGCACCCGACAGGATAATGAAAAACTGTTTTTT. This encodes CASTRQDNEKLFF.

The chain combines TRBV4-1 with TRBJ2-7, with TRBD1 matching 7 bases. The trim removed 1 base at V and 1 base at J, leaving 10 bases unmatched. Germline V lookup: CDR1 MGHRA, CDR2 YSYEKL. The CDR3 runs 17 residues. CDR3 protein: CASSQVGTATKSYEQYF. The CDR3 bases are TGCGCCAGCAGCCAAGTCGGGACAGCTACCAAGTCCTACGAGCAGTACTTC.

Remarks on this clonotype: Here the CDR3 omits its conserved ending phenylalanine or tryptophan, so a read error is the likely source. The chain combines TRBV10-3 with TRBJ1-1, with D possibly matching TRBD1 (6 bases). The V gene's germline CDR1 is ENHRY and CDR2 SYGVKD. V was shortened by 3 bases and J by 4 bases, with 18 bases between the two germline ends. This CDR3 region has 16 residues. The CDR3 coding sequence is TGTGCCATCAGTGACGGGGGGCTGATGTTTGCCACTGAAGCTTTCCTT. Residues: CAISDGGLMFATEAFL.

The chain combines TRBV20-1 with TRBJ1-4, with TRBD1 matching over 9 bases. The V and J ends lost 2 bases and 4 bases, in that order; junction bases with no gene match: 5. This CDR3 comprises 15 residues. Germline loops: CDR1 DFQATT, CDR2 SNEGSKA (reference sequence). The CDR3 is CSARSGTGINEKLFF. Here the CDR3 DNA reads TGCAGTGCTAGATCGGGGACAGGGATTAATGAAAAACTGTTTTTT.

The chain couples TRBV11-2 to TRBJ1-6; D uncertain. This CDR3 region has 13 residues. Per germline, CDR1 SGHAT and CDR2 FQNNGV. V dropped 5 bases and J dropped 9 bases, with 11 bases sitting between them. In DNA form, the CDR3 reads TGTGCCAGCAGCAGAGGACCGGGTTCACCCCTCCACTTT. Its protein product is CASSRGPGSPLHF.